The source of this T cell receptor (beta chain) is a study of human T cells and chemical hapten exposure. Study-wide context: All patients underwent weekly scalp dosing with diphenylcyclopropenone for the full approximately 25-week study.

The time point denotes: pre-sensitization, week 0. Treatment described: therapeutic diphenylcyclopropenone sensitization with weekly scalp DPC. The study, taken as a whole, reports: Clustering by CDR3 similarity yielded significantly more large clusters from expanded TCRs than controls.

This clonotype was found many times. Its antigen is unknown. CDR1 is SQVTM and CDR2 is ANQGSEA in the germline V gene. V lost 6 bases to trimming and J lost 3 bases; unmatched junction nucleotides: 9. This CDR3 spans 14 amino acids. As the library was built, unique molecular identifiers were attached to individual cDNA molecules. TCRdb reanalysed the RACE reads using MiXCR and keeps one entry per CDR3 protein. The sample gives around 350,000 distinct CDR3 sequences, around 5% of which show up once; over 7% is in the top ten. The source material was whole blood, sampled in connection with sensitization to the hapten diphenylcyclopropenone (DPC). The rearrangement links TRBV29-1 to TRBJ2-3, with 7 bases matching TRBD1. The TCR originated in a woman between 18 and 30 years old with alopecia areata. Some clones in this sample may be carry-over from other donors' samples. The CDR3 is CSVEQGRPTDTQYF. The CDR3 DNA sequence: TGCAGCGTGGAACAGGGGCGCCCGACAGATACGCAGTATTTT.